The 29 T cell receptor beta chains below all came from one sample that was sequenced in a study of T-cell reconstitution after alpha-beta-depleted transplantation in children. Unique molecular identifiers were incorporated into the prepared TCRbeta library. Each CDR3 protein gets one entry after TCRdb re-called the PCR reads with MiXCR. The sample has 450,000 to 550,000 distinct CDR3 sequences, 9.5% to 12% seen once. Sequences were derived from PBMCs, mostly from graft donor cells, sampled 180 days after TCRalphabeta/CD19-depleted stem cell transplant. The receptors originated from a female patient aged 2-10 years who had a stem cell transplant for aplastic anemia, so the T cells may come from the graft donor.

This clonotype was observed at least ten times. The chain joins TRBV28 to TRBJ1-6; the match to TRBD1 covers 7 bases. After removal of 4 bases from V and 8 bases from J, the junction contained 8 bases not matched to a gene. Germline CDR1 reads MDHEN; CDR2 reads SYDVKM. This CDR3 is built from 15 residues. The CDR3 is CASSSHRGAHSPLHF. For the CDR3, the DNA is TGTGCCAGCAGTTCTCACAGGGGAGCCCATTCACCCCTCCACTTT.

This chain links TRBV4-3 with TRBJ1-5; D remains ambiguous. The CDR3 contains 14 residues. The V and J ends lost 0 bases and 5 bases respectively, with 8 bases between them. Looked up from germline, CDR1 is LGHNA and CDR2 is YSLEER. CDR3 nucleotide sequence: TGCGCCAGCAGCCAAGATAGTACGGATCAGCCCCAGCATTTT. This sequence encodes CASSQDSTDQPQHF.

This clonotype was observed a few times. The CDR3 DNA sequence: TGTGCCAGCGCGGGACTAGCAGGTCGAGAGCAGTTCTTC. Its translation: CASAGLAGREQFF. J is TRBJ2-1 and V is TRBV6-4, with 9 nucleotides matching TRBD2. V dropped 8 bases and J dropped 10; count of bases not matched to a gene: 9. The CDR3 is 13 residues long. Germline V lookup: CDR1 MRHNA, CDR2 SNTAGT.

This chain joins TRBV5-5 and TRBJ2-5, with a tentative D call TRBD2 (6 bases). Trimming removed 0 bases at V and 1 base at J, with 16 bases between. The CDR3 contains 17 residues. Germline-derived CDR1 and CDR2 are SGHKS and YYEKEE (reference sequence). The CDR3 region is CASSLAGTGGPQETQYF. In DNA, the CDR3 is TGTGCCAGCAGCTTGGCAGGCACCGGGGGACCCCAAGAGACCCAGTACTTC.

This clonotype has more than one count but fewer than ten. V gene TRBV7-9 combines with J gene TRBJ2-7; D gene ambiguous. V lost 2 bases, J lost 7 bases, and 12 bases lay in between. This CDR3 has 13 amino acids. Germline lookup yields CDR1 SEHNR and CDR2 FQNEAQ (reference sequence). The CDR3: CASSLSPGEEQYF. CDR3 nucleotides: TGTGCCAGCAGCTTATCACCCGGAGAGGAGCAGTACTTC. Full variable domain (rest looked up from reference TRBV7-9 and TRBJ2-7): DTGVSQNPRHKITKRGQNVTFRCDPISEHNRLYWYRQTLGQGPEFLTYFQNEAQLEKSRLLSDRFSAERPKGSFSTLEIQRTEQGDSAMYLCASSLSPGEEQYFGPGTRLTVT.

This clonotype was found many times. The DNA of the CDR3 is TGTGCCATCAGTGACACAGATACGCAGTATTTT. Its protein is CAISDTDTQYF. This chain joins TRBV10-3 and TRBJ2-3; D not certain. The CDR3 totals 11 residues. Germline lookup yields CDR1 ENHRY and CDR2 SYGVKD. V was pared by 3 bases and J by 2 bases, with 0 bases between.

V usage is TRBV20-1 and J usage is TRBJ2-2, with a weak D call TRBD2 (5 bases). CDR1 DFQATT and CDR2 SNEGSKA come from the germline V gene (reference sequence). The CDR3 runs 12 residues. The CDR3 region has the DNA TGCAGCGCGGGTCAGAACACCGGGGAGCTGTTTTTT. Translated: CSAGQNTGELFF.

Ten or more counts support this clonotype. This chain uses TRBV29-1 with TRBJ2-7; weak D call: TRBD1 (5 bases). Germline V CDR1 and CDR2: SQVTM, ANQGSEA. V was shortened by 5 bases and J by 2 bases, with 13 bases between the two germline ends. The CDR3 sequence is 13 residues long. The CDR3 protein is CSVQGLATYEQYF. The CDR3 nucleotides read TGCAGCGTTCAGGGCCTCGCGACCTACGAGCAGTACTTC.

In its sample, this clonotype was seen a few times. The V and J genes are TRBV5-1 and TRBJ2-7, with D possibly matching TRBD1 (5 bases). With 1 base removed from V and 3 bases from J, the gap between germline ends came to 14 bases. Germline CDR1 reads SGHRS; CDR2 reads YFSETQ. This CDR3 has 15 residues. CDR3 DNA sequence: TGCGCCAGCAGCTTGAGCCGGCAGGGTGTCTACGAGCAGTACTTC. Its translation: CASSLSRQGVYEQYF.

This clonotype was picked up a small number of times. The chain uses TRBV28 and TRBJ2-3, with 11 nucleotides matching TRBD2. Germline values: CDR1 MDHEN, CDR2 SYDVKM. Germline trimming cut 4 bases from V and 3 bases from J; bases unmatched to any gene: 6. The CDR3 loop spans 16 amino acids. DNA of the CDR3: TGTGCCAGCAGTTCACCCGGGACTAGCGGAACAGATACGCAGTATTTT. The encoded protein is CASSSPGTSGTDTQYF.

This chain joins TRBV7-3 and TRBJ2-3; 7 nucleotides align to TRBD2. Losses at the gene ends were 1 base for V and 5 bases for J; bases not matched to a gene: 9. Germline CDR1 reads SGHTA; CDR2 reads FQGTGA. The length of the CDR3 is 16 residues. CDR3 nucleotides: TGTGCCAGCAGCTTAAACCCCGGGAGGCGCATAGATACGCAGTATTTT. It codes for CASSLNPGRRIDTQYF.

The chain is built from TRBV28 and TRBJ1-6, with TRBD1 matching over 8 bases. The V and J ends lost 2 bases and 14 bases, in that order; junction bases with no gene match: 11. The CDR3 runs to 15 residues. Germline CDR1 MDHEN, CDR2 SYDVKM. CDR3 protein: CASSLEWDRTGALHF. The CDR3, as DNA: TGTGCCAGCAGTTTAGAGTGGGACAGGACGGGGGCCCTCCACTTT.

This clonotype was seen a handful of times. V is TRBV5-1 and J is TRBJ1-5; a weak D match, TRBD1 (5 bases). The CDR3 runs to 15 residues. Trimming pared 4 bases from V and 2 bases from J, leaving 13 bases between. From germline, CDR1 is SGHRS and CDR2 YFSETQ. In DNA form, the CDR3 reads TGCGCCAGCAGCCACCAGGGCACGGGCAATCAGCCCCAGCATTTT. This translates into CASSHQGTGNQPQHF. Variable domain in full (rest from reference TRBV5-1 and TRBJ1-5): KAGVTQTPRYLIKTRGQQVTLSCSPISGHRSVSWYQQTPGQGLQFLFEYFSETQRNKGNFPGRFSGRQFSNSRSEMNVSTLELGDSALYLCASSHQGTGNQPQHFGDGTRLSIL.

This clonotype was counted ten times or more. The rearrangement uses TRBV5-1 and TRBJ1-2; TRBD1 aligns across 7 bases. This CDR3 spans 14 amino acids. Germline CDR1 SGHRS, CDR2 YFSETQ. The V segment lost 0 bases and the J segment 4 bases; nucleotides outside the gene matches: 3. The CDR3 region has the DNA TGCGCCAGCAGCTTGGACCCAGGGGGCTATGGCTACACCTTC. Translating it yields CASSLDPGGYGYTF.

The rearrangement uses TRBV12-3 or TRBV12-4 and TRBJ2-1, with unresolved D. Trimming pared 3 bases from V and 11 bases from J, leaving 8 bases between. The CDR3 runs to 11 residues. CDR3 protein: CASSFGPKQFF. The CDR3 region has the DNA TGTGCCAGCAGTTTTGGGCCTAAGCAGTTCTTC.

This clonotype has a handful of counts. V and J are TRBV11-2 and TRBJ1-1; TRBD1 matches at 9 bases. J was trimmed by 1 base and V by 8 bases; bases with no gene match: 11. There are 16 residues in the CDR3. The germline CDR1 and CDR2 sequences are SGHAT and FQNNGV. The CDR3, as DNA: TGTGCCAGCGGTATTTCATTGGACAGGGGGAACACTGAAGCTTTCTTT. Protein product: CASGISLDRGNTEAFF.

The rearrangement uses TRBV5-1 and TRBJ2-2; D is unresolved. V dropped 2 bases and J dropped 0 bases, with 14 bases sitting between them. The CDR3 sequence is 17 residues long. CDR1 and CDR2 from the germline V gene are SGHRS and YFSETQ. CDR3 sequence: CASSFPDKFANTGELFF. CDR3 bases: TGCGCCAGCAGCTTCCCCGACAAGTTCGCGAACACCGGGGAGCTGTTTTTT.

The table lists this clonotype with a few counts. The chain joins TRBV20-1 to TRBJ1-1; D possibly corresponds to TRBD1 (6 bases). CDR3 length: 11 residues. Germline loops: CDR1 DFQATT, CDR2 SNEGSKA (reference sequence). Trimming took 5 bases from V and 8 from J, leaving 12 bases between them. CDR3 DNA: TGCAGTGCTTTTCGGACAGACGAAGCTTTCTTT. Translated, it gives CSAFRTDEAFF.

This clonotype was recorded a few times. The chain employs TRBV6-2 or TRBV6-3 and TRBJ2-7, with D unclear. Germline loops: CDR1 MNHEY, CDR2 SVGEGT. The length of the CDR3 is 14 residues. The V gene lost 2 bases and the J gene lost 3 bases, with 11 bases spanning the gap. CDR3 coding DNA: TGTGCCAGCAGTTACGGGTCACAGAACTACGAGCAGTACTTC. It yields the protein CASSYGSQNYEQYF.

The table lists this clonotype with a few counts. The chain uses TRBV11-1 and TRBJ2-7, with TRBD2 matching 7 bases. CDR1 is SGHAT and CDR2 is FQDESV in the germline V gene (reference sequence). This CDR3 spans 15 amino acids. J gave up 5 bases and V 4 bases, and 11 bases lay outside the gene matches. The CDR3 sequence: CASSSKGRERDEQYF. CDR3 nucleotide sequence: TGTGCCAGCAGCTCTAAAGGGCGGGAGCGGGACGAGCAGTACTTC.

The table lists this clonotype with a few counts. The genes are TRBV2 and TRBJ1-5, with D hard to call. Per the germline V gene, CDR1 is SNHLY and CDR2 is FYNNEI. The CDR3 covers 16 residues. Trimming removed 3 bases from V and 7 bases from J, with 19 bases in between. CDR3 in DNA: TGTGCCAGCAGTGAGCACGGACCCCTATTAGGGCAGCCCCAGCATTTT. Translated: CASSEHGPLLGQPQHF.

This clonotype was seen at least ten times. This chain connects TRBV10-3 to TRBJ2-1, with 8 bases aligning to TRBD1. CDR1 ENHRY and CDR2 SYGVKD come from the germline V gene. With V trimmed by 0 bases and J by 8 bases, 12 bases remained unmatched. CDR3 length equals 17 residues. The CDR3 DNA reads as TGTGCCATCAGTGAGTCGATCTTCAGGGGGCGCAGAGATGAGCAGTTCTTC. This translates into CAISESIFRGRRDEQFF.

At least ten counts were recorded for this clonotype. The V and J genes are TRBV29-1 and TRBJ2-3; D not resolved. The germline V and J ends were trimmed by 4 bases and 2 bases, with 7 bases remaining between them. This CDR3 contains 12 residues. Germline values: CDR1 SQVTM, CDR2 ANQGSEA. The CDR3 sequence: CSVVGHTDTQYF. The CDR3 DNA reads TGCAGCGTTGTCGGCCACACAGATACGCAGTATTTT.

This clonotype turned up a few times. The J gene is TRBJ1-5, the V gene TRBV6-1; the D gene is possibly TRBD1 (6 bases). Trimming left V 8 bases short and J 6 bases short, with 17 bases between. This CDR3 region has 14 residues. CDR1 MNHNS and CDR2 SASEGT come from the germline V gene. CDR3 residues: CASLEGGGRQPQHF. CDR3 DNA sequence: TGTGCCAGCCTTGAAGGGGGGGGACGTCAGCCCCAGCATTTT.

This clonotype was recorded a few times. This chain joins TRBV24-1 and TRBJ2-1; 8 bases fit TRBD2. Germline V gene data show CDR1 as KGHDR and CDR2 as SFDVKD. Trimming cost V 0 bases and J 14 bases; bases outside gene matches: 2. The CDR3 is 12 residues long. Here the CDR3 reads CATSDLGREEFF. CDR3 sequence (DNA): TGTGCCACCAGTGATTTGGGGCGGGAGGAGTTCTTC.

The chain links TRBV12-3 or TRBV12-4 to TRBJ2-1; the D is unclear. The V and J ends lost 7 bases and 10 bases respectively, with 14 bases between them. The CDR3 runs 12 residues. CDR3 coding DNA: TGTGCCAGCACCCATGGCCTGCCCGAGCAGTTCTTC. It codes for CASTHGLPEQFF.

This clonotype came up many times. The V and J genes are TRBV29-1 and TRBJ1-1; D is ambiguous. Germline CDR1 SQVTM, CDR2 ANQGSEA. The V and J ends lost 0 bases and 1 base respectively, with 6 bases between them. The CDR3 is made up of 13 amino acids. CDR3 DNA sequence: TGCAGCGTTGAAGATCGGGGGAACACTGAAGCTTTCTTT. Translated, it gives CSVEDRGNTEAFF.

This clonotype was seen a handful of times. The chain carries TRBV7-3 and TRBJ2-3; TRBD1 might be the D (6 bases). The V gene lost 0 bases and the J gene lost 4 bases, with 14 bases spanning the gap. Germline CDR1 and CDR2: SGHTA and FQGTGA. CDR3 length equals 16 residues. This CDR3 reads CASSLTGHLGADTQYF. The CDR3 DNA reads as TGTGCCAGCAGCTTAACGGGACACCTCGGGGCAGATACGCAGTATTTT.

This clonotype was counted only a few times. J is TRBJ2-7 and V is TRBV7-8, with D possibly TRBD2 on 7 matching bases. The CDR3 sequence is 15 residues long. Trimming took 1 base from V and 4 from J, leaving 14 bases between them. Germline V gene sequence: CDR1 SGHVS, CDR2 FQNEAQ. Here the CDR3 DNA reads TGTGCCAGCAGCTTAGTGGGCGGGGGCGCGTACGAGCAGTACTTC. The encoded protein is CASSLVGGGAYEQYF.